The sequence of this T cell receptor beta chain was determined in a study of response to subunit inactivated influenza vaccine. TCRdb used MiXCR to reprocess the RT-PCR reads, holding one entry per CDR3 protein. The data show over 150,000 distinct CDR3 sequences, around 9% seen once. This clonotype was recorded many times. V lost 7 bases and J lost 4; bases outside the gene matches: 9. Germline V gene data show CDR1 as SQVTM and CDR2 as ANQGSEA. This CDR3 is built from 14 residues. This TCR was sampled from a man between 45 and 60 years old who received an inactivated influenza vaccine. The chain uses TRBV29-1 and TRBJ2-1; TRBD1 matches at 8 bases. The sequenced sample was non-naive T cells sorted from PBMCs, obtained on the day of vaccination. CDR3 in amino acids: CSANRDRNYNEQFF. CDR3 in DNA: TGCAGCGCAAACCGGGACAGGAATTACAATGAGCAGTTCTTC.